This T cell receptor beta chain is from a study of blood T cell repertoires in COVID-19. The V gene end was trimmed by 5 bases and the J gene end by 2 bases; junction bases not matched to a gene: 3. Germline CDR1 reads MNHEY; CDR2 reads SVGEGT. This CDR3 region has 13 residues. Authors' processing steps: Scientists estimated how many nucleated cells there were by amplifying reference gene primers. Method: immunoSEQ multiplex PCR; TCRdb's copy keeps in-frame clones and lacks some. V, J and clone size reflect that table, while D and trimming were determined from the DNA. The sample yields 95,000 to 130,000 clones, 90% seen once.

The V and J genes are TRBV6-2 or TRBV6-3 and TRBJ2-7; 7 bases are shared with TRBD1. The sample comprised peripheral blood. This TCR was sampled from a human donor with active COVID-19. The donor label of this sample is uncertain. The CDR3 protein is CASSQQGAYEQYF. The CDR3 DNA sequence: TGTGCCAGCAGTCAGCAGGGGGCCTACGAGCAGTACTTC.